This T cell receptor beta chain stems from a study of tissue T cells after allogeneic stem cell transplantation (dated by TCRdb to the early 2020s). Concerning the study at large: The study profiled TCR beta repertoires in many tissues obtained from research autopsies of patients with and without GVHD, and also in mouse models of GVHD. The human part of the study was a prospective observational study with no blinding and no randomization.

On this clone: Its specific antigen is unknown. The gene names and germline sequences used here belong to the mouse. The read is 1 residue too short to cover the CDR3 end, so that end is filled in from the germline J gene.

The library relied on the immunoSEQ multiplex PCR assay. TCRbeta CDR3 sequencing was performed at survey depth by Adaptive Biotechnologies, and CDR3 sequences, V/J genes, productive frequency and template counts were reported. Amplification of TCR beta CDR3 regions started from genomic DNA instead of RNA. Regarding the original processing steps: Jensen-Shannon divergence served to quantify pairwise repertoire overlap between tissues, with 0 meaning identical and 1 meaning complete divergence. Tissues were clustered by single-linkage agglomerative hierarchical clustering of pairwise JSD values and displayed as dendrograms. GLIPH2 was run on all patient samples with simulation_depth 1000, kmer_min_depth 3 and cdr3_length_cutoff 8, and groups with more than two unique CDR3s were retained. A standardized tissue-overlap score extrapolated Jaccard GLIPH-group overlap across patients to a standard repertoire size of 1000 clones. Associations of diversity with clinical or experimental variables used linear mixed-effect models with tissue fixed effects and individual random effects. TCRdb mirrors the immuneACCESS table, restricted to in-frame sequences. Some clones are absent from its copies; in checked studies, under half trace to an unresolved V gene, and the reason for the others is unknown. The DNA gave D and trimming, while V, J and clone size come from that table. The sample contains about 3,500 clones, about 45% of them found a single time. In total, the top ten clones hold approximately 20% of the sample.

The time point label for this specimen denotes: mouse harvest day 14 after allogeneic transplant. Mouse grafts combined 10^7 T-cell-depleted bone marrow cells with 10^6 splenic CD5+ T cells, given via tail vein injection. Mouse GVHD was modeled in a major MHC-mismatch B6 (H2b) into BALB/c (H2d) model, with tissues profiled at day 7 or 14. On day 7 or 14 post-transplant, mouse tissues and retro-orbital blood were harvested with separate sterile tools for each animal, and livers were flushed beforehand. Before genomic DNA isolation with the DNeasy Blood & Tissue Kit, mouse tissues were minced with razor blades in buffered saline. Spanning cysteine to phenylalanine, the CDR3 consists of 15 amino acids. Shown are 42 bases from within the CDR3, in frame from base 1. On the study overall, not on this receptor specifically: Sampling depth was acknowledged as a limitation, and the patient cohort was both small and clinically heterogeneous. Within patients, how anatomically similar tissues were was a major factor shaping TCR repertoire composition, regardless of disease or transplant status. Few T cell clones were found to be shared across patients, but shared repertoire signatures across patients were revealed in a tissue-specific fashion by motif-based clustering. In both patients and mice, only a limited portion of the TCR repertoire detected in tissues was captured by blood and spleen T cells. Which tissue TCRs were alloreactive or antigen-specific was not determined in the study, and some of the clones might have been host cells that persisted.

The sample consisted of gut tissue. This TCR was sampled from a female BALB/c mouse given C57BL/6 T cells with graft-versus-host disease after an allogeneic hematopoietic cell transplant. The chain links TRBV22 with TRBJ2-3; the tabulated D call, TRBD1, remains unverified against the DNA. TRBV22 is described as a pseudogene. This receptor has the CDR3 CASSRDRVSAETLYF. The DNA read from the CDR3 is TGTGCCAGCAGCCGTGACAGGGTTAGTGCAGAAACGCTGTAT.